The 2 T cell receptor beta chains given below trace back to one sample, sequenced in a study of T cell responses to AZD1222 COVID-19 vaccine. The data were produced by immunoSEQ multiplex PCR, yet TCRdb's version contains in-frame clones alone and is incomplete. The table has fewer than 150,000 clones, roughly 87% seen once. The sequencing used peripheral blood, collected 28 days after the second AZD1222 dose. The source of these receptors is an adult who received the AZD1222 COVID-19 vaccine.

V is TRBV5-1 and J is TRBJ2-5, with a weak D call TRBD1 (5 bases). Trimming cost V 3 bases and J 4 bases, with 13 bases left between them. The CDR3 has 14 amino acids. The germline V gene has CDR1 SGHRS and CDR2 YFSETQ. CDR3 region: CASSSVLGAETQYF. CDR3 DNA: TGCGCCAGCAGCTCGGTGCTTGGGGCAGAGACCCAGTACTTC.

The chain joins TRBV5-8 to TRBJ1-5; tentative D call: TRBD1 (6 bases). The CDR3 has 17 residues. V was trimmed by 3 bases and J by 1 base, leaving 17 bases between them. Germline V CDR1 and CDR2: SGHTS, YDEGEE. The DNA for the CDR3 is TGTGCCAGCAGCTCTAGGGGGGTGCGCCGGAGCAATCAGCCCCAGCATTTT. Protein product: CASSSRGVRRSNQPQHF.